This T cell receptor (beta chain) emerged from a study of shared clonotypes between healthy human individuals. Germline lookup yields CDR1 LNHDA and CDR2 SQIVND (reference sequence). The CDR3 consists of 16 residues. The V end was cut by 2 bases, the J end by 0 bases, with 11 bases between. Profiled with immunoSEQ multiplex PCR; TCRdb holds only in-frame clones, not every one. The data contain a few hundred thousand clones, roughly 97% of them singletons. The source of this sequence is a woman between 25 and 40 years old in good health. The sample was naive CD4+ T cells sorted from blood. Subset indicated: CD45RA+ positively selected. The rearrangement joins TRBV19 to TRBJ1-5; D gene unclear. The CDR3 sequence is CASSIKQHYSNQPQHF. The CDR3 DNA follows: TGTGCCAGTAGTATAAAACAGCACTATAGCAATCAGCCCCAGCATTTT.